This entry lists 8 T cell receptor beta chains sequenced from one sample in a study of shared clonotypes between healthy human individuals. TCRdb's copy holds only in-frame clones and misses some; the assay was immunoSEQ multiplex PCR. Here the sample spans about 1 million clones, roughly 80% being singletons. Input material: memory CD4+ T cells sorted from blood. Subset here: CD45RA-negative fraction. All receptors come from a man between 18 and 35 years old in good health.

The chain is built from TRBV20-1 and TRBJ1-2, with D unresolved. Germline V gene sequence: CDR1 DFQATT, CDR2 SNEGSKA (reference sequence). V was shortened by 6 bases and J by 8 bases, with 13 bases between the two germline ends. This CDR3 region has 11 residues. The CDR3 here is CSAPLRGGYTF. The CDR3 DNA follows: TGCAGTGCACCGCTCAGAGGCGGCTACACCTTC.

As for this clone: Other DNA variants within this sample encode the same CDR3. The chain has TRBV5-1 and TRBJ1-1; D is unclear. CDR1 and CDR2 from the germline V gene are SGHRS and YFSETQ. V lost 0 bases, J lost 0 bases, and 9 bases lay in between. The CDR3 is 15 amino acids. The CDR3 DNA is TGCGCCAGCAGCTTGGCCCCCGGAGTGAACACTGAAGCTTTCTTT. Translating it yields CASSLAPGVNTEAFF.

The V and J genes are TRBV2 and TRBJ2-7, with D perhaps matching TRBD2 (7 bases). Trimming removed 7 bases from V and 5 bases from J, with 21 bases in between. The CDR3 contains 15 residues. The germline V gene encodes CDR1 SNHLY and CDR2 FYNNEI. The CDR3 DNA reads TGTGCCAGCAAGGGGGGCGGGGCGGGAGCCCACGAGCAGTACTTC. Translating it yields CASKGGGAGAHEQYF.

The J gene is TRBJ2-3, the V gene TRBV10-3; 10 bases are a match to TRBD2. The V segment lost 8 bases and the J segment 3 bases; nucleotides outside the gene matches: 2. The germline gives CDR1 ENHRY, CDR2 SYGVKD. The CDR3 covers 13 residues. As DNA, the CDR3 is TGTGCCATCCAGCGGGAGGGTACAGATACGCAGTATTTT. Its protein product is CAIQREGTDTQYF.

This clone was observed a few times. The chain has TRBV18 and TRBJ2-7, with 7 positions matching TRBD1. This CDR3 region has 13 residues. V dropped 6 bases and J dropped 3; count of bases not matched to a gene: 5. In germline, CDR1 is KGHSH, CDR2 LQKENI. The CDR3 DNA is TGTGCCAGCTCTGAGGACAGGAGCTACGAGCAGTACTTC. Translation: CASSEDRSYEQYF.

J is TRBJ1-1 and V is TRBV6-6; D remains ambiguous. V lost 1 base and J lost 4, with 13 bases in between. Per germline, CDR1 MNHNY and CDR2 SVGAGI (reference sequence). The CDR3 runs 15 residues. The CDR3 spells CASSYFGDIPTEAFF. The CDR3 DNA follows: TGTGCCAGCAGTTACTTCGGGGATATTCCCACTGAAGCTTTCTTT.

The rearrangement joins TRBV27 to TRBJ1-1; TRBD1 aligns across 8 bases. Germline CDR1 MNHEY, CDR2 SMNVEV (reference sequence). V was clipped by 7 bases and J by 5 bases; unmatched bases: 6. The CDR3 is 13 amino acids. The CDR3 sequence is CASNNGQGTEAFF. In DNA form, the CDR3 reads TGTGCCAGCAACAACGGACAGGGTACTGAAGCTTTCTTT.

The DNA of the CDR3 is TGTGCCAGTAGCCGCCACAGGGGGCTAAATTACGAGCAGTACTTC. It translates to CASSRHRGLNYEQYF. This sequence joins TRBV19 and TRBJ2-7; TRBD1 matches 9 bases. Trimming cost V 6 bases and J 4 bases; bases outside gene matches: 10. Germline assignment: CDR1 LNHDA and CDR2 SQIVND (reference sequence). The CDR3 contains 15 residues.